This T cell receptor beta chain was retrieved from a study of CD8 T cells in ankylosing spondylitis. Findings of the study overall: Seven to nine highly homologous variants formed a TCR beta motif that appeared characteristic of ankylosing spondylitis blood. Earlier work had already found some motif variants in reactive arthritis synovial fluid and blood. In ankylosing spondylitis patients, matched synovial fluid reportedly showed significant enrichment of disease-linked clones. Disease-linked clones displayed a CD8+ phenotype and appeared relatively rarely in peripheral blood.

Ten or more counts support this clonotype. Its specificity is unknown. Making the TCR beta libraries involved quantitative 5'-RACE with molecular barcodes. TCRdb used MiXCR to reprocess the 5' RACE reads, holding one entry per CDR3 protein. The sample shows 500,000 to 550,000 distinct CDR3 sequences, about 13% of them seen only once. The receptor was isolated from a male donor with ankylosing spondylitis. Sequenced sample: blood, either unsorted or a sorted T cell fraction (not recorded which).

The DNA for the CDR3 is TGTGCCAGCAGTATCGCAGGGTTACGTAAGAACAATGAGCAGTTCTTC. The encoded protein is CASSIAGLRKNNEQFF. The rearrangement links TRBV28 to TRBJ2-1, with TRBD1 as a possible D gene (5 bases). Germline V gene lookup returns CDR1 MDHEN and CDR2 SYDVKM. Trimming removed 5 bases at V and 5 bases at J, with 19 bases between. This CDR3 spans 16 amino acids.